The 6 T cell receptor beta chains below all came from one sample that was sequenced in a study of post-analysis software for immune sequencing data. Whole-study results and caveats: About five TRBV segments were more frequent in patients than controls; TRBV5-6, TRBV5-1 and TRBV20-1 belonged to this group.

These receptors' antigens are unknown. Incorporated into the TCR beta cDNA libraries were unique molecular identifiers, which served to reduce PCR and sequencing biases. TCRdb re-called the PCR reads with MiXCR, one entry per CDR3 protein. The table lists about 430,000 distinct CDR3 sequences, 30% to 45% of them singletons. Source material: blood. These receptors were taken from a girl aged 2 to 9 with multiple sclerosis.

This clonotype was detected a few times. The J gene is TRBJ2-1, the V gene TRBV29-1, with a tentative D call TRBD1 (7 bases). The CDR3 length is 15 residues. Germline V lookup: CDR1 SQVTM, CDR2 ANQGSEA. With 4 bases removed from V and 4 bases from J, the gap between germline ends came to 17 bases. The CDR3 sequence: CSVGAGQSLYNEQFF. CDR3 coding DNA: TGCAGCGTTGGTGCGGGACAGAGCTTATACAATGAGCAGTTCTTC.

V and J are TRBV14 and TRBJ2-7; possibly TRBD1 for D (5 bases). The germline V gene encodes CDR1 SGHDN and CDR2 FVKESK. The V end lost 4 bases, the J end lost 0 bases, and 19 bases lay between the germline ends. This CDR3 spans 17 amino acids. This CDR3 reads CASSRGLVQHLSYEQYF. CDR3 DNA sequence: TGTGCCAGCAGCCGGGGCCTGGTACAGCATCTCTCCTACGAGCAGTACTTC.

The chain is built from TRBV29-1 and TRBJ2-7; maybe TRBD2 (5 bases). The germline V gene encodes CDR1 SQVTM and CDR2 ANQGSEA. V was pared by 4 bases and J by 0 bases, with 13 bases between. This CDR3 is built from 14 residues. CDR3: CSVGGDLSSYEQYF. In DNA, the CDR3 is TGCAGCGTTGGGGGAGATCTGAGCTCCTACGAGCAGTACTTC.

The rearrangement links TRBV5-1 to TRBJ1-2; D is ambiguous. Germline loops: CDR1 SGHRS, CDR2 YFSETQ. Trimming stripped 4 bases from V and 2 bases from J, with 18 bases between. The CDR3 length is 16 residues. The CDR3 nucleotides are TGCGCCAGCAGCCCCTCGGTGGTAGGGTCAAACTATGGCTACACCTTC. Translating gives CASSPSVVGSNYGYTF.

The CDR3 reads CSARASVSGDADTQYF. The CDR3 coding sequence is TGCAGTGCTAGGGCTTCGGTTAGCGGGGATGCAGATACGCAGTATTTT. This rearrangement joins TRBV20-1 to TRBJ2-3; 8 bases are a match to TRBD2. V lost 3 bases, J lost 4 bases, and 12 bases stayed unmatched. The CDR3 has 16 amino acids. Germline lookup yields CDR1 DFQATT and CDR2 SNEGSKA (reference sequence).

In its sample, this clonotype was seen a few times. J is TRBJ1-1 and V is TRBV9, with TRBD1 matching over 7 bases. From germline, CDR1 is SGDLS and CDR2 YYNGEE. V shed 2 bases and J 4 bases; nucleotides not matched to a gene: 2. The CDR3 has 13 residues. CDR3 coding DNA: TGTGCCAGCAGCGTCGACAGGGTCACTGAAGCTTTCTTT. This translates into CASSVDRVTEAFF. The full variable domain, its missing parts supplied by reference TRBV9 and TRBJ1-1, is DSGVTQTPKHLITATGQRVTLRCSPRSGDLSVYWYQQSLDQGLQFLIQYYNGEERAKGNILERFSAQQFPDLHSELNLSSLELGDSALYFCASSVDRVTEAFFGQGTRLTVV.